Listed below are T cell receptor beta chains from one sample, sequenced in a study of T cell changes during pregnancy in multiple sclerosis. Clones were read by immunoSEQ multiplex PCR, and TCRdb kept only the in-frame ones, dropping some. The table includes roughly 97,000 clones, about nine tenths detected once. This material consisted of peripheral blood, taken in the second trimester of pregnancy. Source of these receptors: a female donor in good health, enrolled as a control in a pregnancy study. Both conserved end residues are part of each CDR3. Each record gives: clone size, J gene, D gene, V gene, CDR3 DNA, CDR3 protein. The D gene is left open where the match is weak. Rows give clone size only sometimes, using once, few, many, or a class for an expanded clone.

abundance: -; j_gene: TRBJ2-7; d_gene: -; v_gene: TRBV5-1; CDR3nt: TGCGCCAGCAGCGGACCAGGGGCCTACGAGCAGTACTTC; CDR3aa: CASSGPGAYEQYF
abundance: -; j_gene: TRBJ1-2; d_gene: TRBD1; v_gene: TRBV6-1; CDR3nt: TGTGCCAGCAGAGGGACAGGGATACTCTATGGCTACACCTTC; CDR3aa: CASRGTGILYGYTF
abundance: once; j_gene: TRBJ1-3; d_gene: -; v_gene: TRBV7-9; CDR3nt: TGTGCCAGCAGCGAGGACAACTCTGGAAACACCATATATTTT; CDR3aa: CASSEDNSGNTIYF
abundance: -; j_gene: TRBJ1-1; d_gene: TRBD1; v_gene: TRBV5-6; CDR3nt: TGTGCCAGCAGCTCGAACGGACAGGGCAACACTGAAGCTTTCTTT; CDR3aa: CASSSNGQGNTEAFF
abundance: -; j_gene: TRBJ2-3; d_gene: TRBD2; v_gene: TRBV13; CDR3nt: TGTGCCAGCAGCTTAGAGACGCTTTTAGCGGGCAGCACAGATACGCAGTATTTT; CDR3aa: CASSLETLLAGSTDTQYF
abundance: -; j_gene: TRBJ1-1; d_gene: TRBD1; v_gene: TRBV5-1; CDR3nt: TGCGCCAGCAGCAGACAGGGACGGATGACTGAAGCTTTCTTT; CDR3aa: CASSRQGRMTEAFF
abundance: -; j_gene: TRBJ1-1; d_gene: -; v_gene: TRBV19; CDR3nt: TGTGCCAGTAGTATTGGACGGGGGTGGGATGAAGCTTTCTTT; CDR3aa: CASSIGRGWDEAFF
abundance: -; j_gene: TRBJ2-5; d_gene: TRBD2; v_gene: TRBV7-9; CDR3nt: TGTGCCAGCAGCTCAGGGCTAGCGGGGTATAGAGTGGAGACCCAGTACTTC; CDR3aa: CASSSGLAGYRVETQYF
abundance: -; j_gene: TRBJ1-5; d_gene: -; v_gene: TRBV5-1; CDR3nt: TGCGCCAGCAGCGACGGACGGGATAGCAATCAGCCCCAGCATTTT; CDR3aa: CASSDGRDSNQPQHF
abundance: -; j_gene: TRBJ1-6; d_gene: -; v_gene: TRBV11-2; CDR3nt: TGTGCCAGCAGCTTGGCAGGGGCACCCCTCCACTTT; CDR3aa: CASSLAGAPLHF
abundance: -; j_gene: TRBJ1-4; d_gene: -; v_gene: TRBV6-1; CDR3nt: TGTGCCAGCAGTGTCGCCGGGTTTGGGGAAAAACTGTTTTTT; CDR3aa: CASSVAGFGEKLFF
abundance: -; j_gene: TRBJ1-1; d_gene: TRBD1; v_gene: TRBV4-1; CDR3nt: TGCGCCAGCAGCCAAGACGACAGGGCGGGGATGAACACTGAAGCTTTCTTT; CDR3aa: CASSQDDRAGMNTEAFF
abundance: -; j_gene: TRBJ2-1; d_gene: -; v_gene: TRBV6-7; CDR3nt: TGTGCCAGGGTTACCCCCGGTCCCACGGACAATGAGCAGTTCTTC; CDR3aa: CARVTPGPTDNEQFF
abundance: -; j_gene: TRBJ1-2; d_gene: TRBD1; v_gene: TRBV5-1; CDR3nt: TGCGCCAGCAGCTTGGTTTCCGGGACAGGGAACTATGGCTACACCTTC; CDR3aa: CASSLVSGTGNYGYTF
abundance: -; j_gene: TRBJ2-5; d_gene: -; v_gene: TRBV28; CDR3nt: TGTGCCAGCAGCCCAAATCCAGGGGTCCAAGAGACCCAGTACTTC; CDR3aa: CASSPNPGVQETQYF
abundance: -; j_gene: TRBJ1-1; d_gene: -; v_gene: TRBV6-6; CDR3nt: TGTGCCAGCAGTTACGGCCCTAACAGGGACACTGAAGCTTTCTTT; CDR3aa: CASSYGPNRDTEAFF
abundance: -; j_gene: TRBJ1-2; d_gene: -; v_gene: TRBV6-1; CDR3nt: TGTGCCAGCAGTACCCCCGGGGAGAACTATGGCTACACCTTC; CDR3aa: CASSTPGENYGYTF
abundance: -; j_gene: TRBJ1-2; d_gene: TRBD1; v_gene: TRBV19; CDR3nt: TGTGCCAGTAGAGACAGGGGGTCCGATGGCTACACCTTC; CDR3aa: CASRDRGSDGYTF
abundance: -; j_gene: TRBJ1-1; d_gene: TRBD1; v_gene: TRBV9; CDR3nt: TGTGCCAGCAGCGGACAGGGGGCTTCTAACACTGAAGCTTTCTTT; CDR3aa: CASSGQGASNTEAFF
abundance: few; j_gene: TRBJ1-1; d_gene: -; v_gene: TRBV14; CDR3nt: TGTGCCAGCAGCCAGCTACGCCCAAACACTGAAGCTTTCTTT; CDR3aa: CASSQLRPNTEAFF
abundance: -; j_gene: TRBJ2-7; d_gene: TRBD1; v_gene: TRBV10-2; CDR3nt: TGCGCCAGCAGGACAGGGGACCCCTACGAGCAGTACTTC; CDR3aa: CASRTGDPYEQYF
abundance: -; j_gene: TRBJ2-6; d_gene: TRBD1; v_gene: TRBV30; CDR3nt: TGTGCCGTAGGGACAGGGATCTCTGGGGCCAACGTCCTGACTTTC; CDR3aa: CAVGTGISGANVLTF
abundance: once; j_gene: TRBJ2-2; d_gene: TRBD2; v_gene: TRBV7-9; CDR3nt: TGTGCCAGCAGTCCATCTAGCGGAACGAACACCGGGGAGCTGTTTTTT; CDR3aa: CASSPSSGTNTGELFF
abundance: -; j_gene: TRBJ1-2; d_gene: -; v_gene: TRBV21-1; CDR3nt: TGTGCCAGCAGCAAAAGGGGCGAGCAAGACTACACCTTC; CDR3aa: CASSKRGEQDYTF
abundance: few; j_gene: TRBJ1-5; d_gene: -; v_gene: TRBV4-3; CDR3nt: TGCGCCAGCAGCCGAGAGGGGGGGAGGGGGCAGCCCCAGCATTTT; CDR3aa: CASSREGGRGQPQHF
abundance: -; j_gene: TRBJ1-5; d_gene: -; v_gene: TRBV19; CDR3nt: TGTGCCAGTCGAGGGCAGTGGAACAATCAGCCCCAGCATTTT; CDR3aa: CASRGQWNNQPQHF
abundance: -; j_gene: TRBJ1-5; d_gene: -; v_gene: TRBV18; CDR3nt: TGTGCCAGCTCACGCCAATTTCAGCGGGGGAGTTATAGCAATCAGCCCCAGCATTTT; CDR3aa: CASSRQFQRGSYSNQPQHF
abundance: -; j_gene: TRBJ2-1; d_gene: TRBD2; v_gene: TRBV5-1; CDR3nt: TGCGCCAGCAGCCCGATACTAGCGGGGGGGGAGAATGAGCAGTTCTTC; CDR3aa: CASSPILAGGENEQFF
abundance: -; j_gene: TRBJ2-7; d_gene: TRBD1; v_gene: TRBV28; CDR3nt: TGTGCCAGCAGTCTACTTCCGTCCGGGACAGGGGACGCCAACGAGCAGTACTTC; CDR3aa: CASSLLPSGTGDANEQYF
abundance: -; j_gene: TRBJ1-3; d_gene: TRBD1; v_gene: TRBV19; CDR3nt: TGTGCCAGTAGTATTTTCCTATTAAGGGGGCTGGCTGGAAACACCATATATTTT; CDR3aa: CASSIFLLRGLAGNTIYF
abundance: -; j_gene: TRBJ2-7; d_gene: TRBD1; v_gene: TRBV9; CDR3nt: TGTGCCAGCAGCGTAGCGACAGGGGCCTACGAGCAGTACTTC; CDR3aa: CASSVATGAYEQYF
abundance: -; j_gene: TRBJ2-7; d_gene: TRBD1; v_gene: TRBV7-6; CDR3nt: TGTGCCAGCAGCTTTACCCCGGGACAGAGCTCCTACGAGCAGTACTTC; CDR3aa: CASSFTPGQSSYEQYF
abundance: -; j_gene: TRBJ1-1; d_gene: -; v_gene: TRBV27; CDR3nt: TGTGCCAGCAGTTTGGGGGCGAACACTGAAGCTTTCTTT; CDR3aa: CASSLGANTEAFF
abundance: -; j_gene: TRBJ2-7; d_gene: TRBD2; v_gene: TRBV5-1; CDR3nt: TGCGCCAGCAGCTTGGGGGGACTAGGATCGCTCTACGAGCAGTACTTC; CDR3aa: CASSLGGLGSLYEQYF
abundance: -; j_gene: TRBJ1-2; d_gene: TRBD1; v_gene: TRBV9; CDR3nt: TGTGCCAGCAGCGTAGGCCGAGGGGGCGGTGAAGGCTACACCTTC; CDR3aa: CASSVGRGGGEGYTF
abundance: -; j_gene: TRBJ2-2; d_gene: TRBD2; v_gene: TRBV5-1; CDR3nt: TGCGCCAGCAGGATGAGCGGGGGGAACACCGGGGAGCTGTTTTTT; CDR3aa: CASRMSGGNTGELFF
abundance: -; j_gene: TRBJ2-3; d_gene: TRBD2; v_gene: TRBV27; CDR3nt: TGTGCCAGCAGTTTAGGACTAGCGGGAGGTGATACGCAGTATTTT; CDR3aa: CASSLGLAGGDTQYF
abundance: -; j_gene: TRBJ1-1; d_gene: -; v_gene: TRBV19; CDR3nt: TGTGCCAGTAGTATAGGCGGCGGGGGGAACACTGAAGCTTTCTTT; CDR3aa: CASSIGGGGNTEAFF
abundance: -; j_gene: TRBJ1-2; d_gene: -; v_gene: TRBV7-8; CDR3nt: TGTGCCAGCGGGGGGGGTAACTATGGCTACACCTTC; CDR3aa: CASGGGNYGYTF
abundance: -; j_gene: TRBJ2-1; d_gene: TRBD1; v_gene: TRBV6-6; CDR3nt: TGTGCCAGCAGACGGACAGGGGGCCCCTACAATGAGCAGTTCTTC; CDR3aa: CASRRTGGPYNEQFF
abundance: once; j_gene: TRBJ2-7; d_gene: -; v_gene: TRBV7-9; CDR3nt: TGTGCCAGCAGCTTAGAACAGCTCCCATCCTACGAGCAGTACTTC; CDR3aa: CASSLEQLPSYEQYF
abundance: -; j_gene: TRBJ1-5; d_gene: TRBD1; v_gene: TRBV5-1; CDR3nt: TGCGCCAGCAGCTTGGCAGGACAGGGCAATCAGCCCCAGCATTTT; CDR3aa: CASSLAGQGNQPQHF
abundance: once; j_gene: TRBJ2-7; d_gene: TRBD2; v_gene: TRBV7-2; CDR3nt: TGTGCCAGCAGCTTAAGACTAGCGGGTGCCTACGAGCAGTACTTC; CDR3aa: CASSLRLAGAYEQYF
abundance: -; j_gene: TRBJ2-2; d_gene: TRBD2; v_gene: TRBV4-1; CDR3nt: TGCGCCAGCAGCCCATTAGCGGGAGACACCGGGGAGCTGTTTTTT; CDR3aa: CASSPLAGDTGELFF
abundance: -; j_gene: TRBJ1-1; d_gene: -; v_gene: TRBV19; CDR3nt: TGTGCCAGTAGTTCCCAAGGGAGGGGGGCCACTGAAGCTTTCTTT; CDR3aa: CASSSQGRGATEAFF
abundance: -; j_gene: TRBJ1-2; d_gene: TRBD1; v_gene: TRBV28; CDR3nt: TGTGCCAGCAGTTTGAAGACAGGGGTTTATGGCTACACCTTC; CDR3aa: CASSLKTGVYGYTF
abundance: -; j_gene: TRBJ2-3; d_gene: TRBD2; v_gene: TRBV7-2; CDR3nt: TGTGCCAGCAGTCACACTTTTTCGGGGGGGGCTGCTACAGATACGCAGTATTTT; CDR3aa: CASSHTFSGGAATDTQYF
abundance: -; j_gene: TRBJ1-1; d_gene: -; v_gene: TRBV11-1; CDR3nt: TGTGCCACAACGAGGAAGTTCATGAACACTGAAGCTTTCTTT; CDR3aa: CATTRKFMNTEAFF
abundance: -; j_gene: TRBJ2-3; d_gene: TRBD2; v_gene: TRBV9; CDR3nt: TGTGCTACCAGCAGCGGCCTTTCGGGGGGTCTCACAGATACGCAGTATTTT; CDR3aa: CATSSGLSGGLTDTQYF
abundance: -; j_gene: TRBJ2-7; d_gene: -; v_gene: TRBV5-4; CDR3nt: TGTGCCAGCAGCTTGTGGCAGGGTAAGGACGAGCAGTACTTC; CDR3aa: CASSLWQGKDEQYF
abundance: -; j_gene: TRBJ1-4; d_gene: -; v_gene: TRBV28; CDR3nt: TGTGCCAGCAGTTCGGACCTGGGGGCGGTTAATGAAAAACTGTTTTTT; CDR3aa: CASSSDLGAVNEKLFF
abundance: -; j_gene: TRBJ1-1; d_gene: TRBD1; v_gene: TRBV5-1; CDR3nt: TGCGCCAGCAGCTTTAGACAGGGAGAGACTGAAGCTTTCTTT; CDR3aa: CASSFRQGETEAFF
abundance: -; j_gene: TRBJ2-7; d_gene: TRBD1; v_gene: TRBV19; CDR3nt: TGTGCCAGTAGTACCGAGGACAGGGACAGCGAGCAGTACTTC; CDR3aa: CASSTEDRDSEQYF
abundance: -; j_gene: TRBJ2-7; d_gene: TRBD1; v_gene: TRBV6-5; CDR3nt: TGTGCCAGCACTCGGACAGGAGCTAACGAGCAGTACTTC; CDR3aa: CASTRTGANEQYF
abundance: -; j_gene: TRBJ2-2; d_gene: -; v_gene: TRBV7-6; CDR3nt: TGTGCCAGCAGCTTAAGTGCGGGGTTCACCGGGGAGCTGTTTTTT; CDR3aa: CASSLSAGFTGELFF
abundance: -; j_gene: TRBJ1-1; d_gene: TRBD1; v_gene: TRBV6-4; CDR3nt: TGTGCCAGCAGCATACAGGGGGCGGGGGAAGCTTTCTTT; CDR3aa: CASSIQGAGEAFF
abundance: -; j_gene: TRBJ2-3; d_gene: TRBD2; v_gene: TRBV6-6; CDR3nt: TGTGCCAGCAGTTTACTAGCGGGGGGGGATACGCAGTATTTT; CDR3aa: CASSLLAGGDTQYF
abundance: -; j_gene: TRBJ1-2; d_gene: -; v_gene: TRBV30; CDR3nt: TGTGCCTGGAGTGAGTTACTGAGCTATGGCTACACCTTC; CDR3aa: CAWSELLSYGYTF
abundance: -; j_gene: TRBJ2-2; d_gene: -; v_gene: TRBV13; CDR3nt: TGTGCCAGCAGCTTAACGTGGTCTAAGAACACCGGGGAGCTGTTTTTT; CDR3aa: CASSLTWSKNTGELFF
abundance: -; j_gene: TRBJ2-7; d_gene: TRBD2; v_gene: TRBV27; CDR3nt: TGTGCCACCCTAAGAAGCTGGGGGGGTACCTACGAGCAGTACTTC; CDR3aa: CATLRSWGGTYEQYF